Only one count was recorded for the clone carrying this T cell receptor (beta chain). These data come from a study of T cell changes during pregnancy in multiple sclerosis. TCRdb keeps only in-frame clones here, not all; method: immunoSEQ multiplex PCR. The repertoire holds roughly 60,000 clones, with 90% to 95% as singletons. Germline V gene sequence: CDR1 SGHTA, CDR2 FQGNSA. V was shortened by 1 base and J by 0 bases, with 16 bases between the two germline ends. This CDR3 is built from 18 residues. The sequence was collected from a female donor with multiple sclerosis, enrolled in a pregnancy study. V gene TRBV7-2 combines with J gene TRBJ1-3, with D uncertain. The starting material was peripheral blood, obtained before pregnancy. CDR3 residues: CASSLERRIGGSGNTIYF. CDR3 coding DNA: TGTGCCAGCAGCTTAGAGCGACGGATCGGAGGCTCTGGAAACACCATATATTTT.